This T cell receptor beta chain stems from a study of cytomegalovirus exposure and HLA in healthy donors. For the study at large: A later analysis reported the same platform for the approximately 110 validation repertoires and the 500 to 750 first-cohort repertoires. Broader study findings: There were around 160 TCR beta chains listed as cytomegalovirus-associated.

Clones were sequenced by immunoSEQ multiplex PCR, and TCRdb holds only the in-frame ones, with some missing. This sample has 200,000 to 250,000 clones, with 65% to 85% found just once. This clone was counted between two and nine times. What it recognizes is unknown. CDR1 SGHVS and CDR2 FNYEAQ come from the germline V gene. V dropped 5 bases and J dropped 4; count of bases not matched to a gene: 2. The CDR3 extends over 13 amino acids. The gene calls are TRBV7-6 and TRBJ1-5; 7 nucleotides align to TRBD1. This TCR came from a woman aged 25-40 years in good health and CMV-seropositive. Sequenced: PBMCs. The CDR3 reads CASSATGNQPQHF. CDR3 DNA sequence: TGTGCCAGCAGCGCGACAGGGAATCAGCCCCAGCATTTT.